This T cell receptor (beta chain) was sequenced in a study of T cell changes during pregnancy in multiple sclerosis. The CDR3 has 14 amino acids. V lost 3 bases, J lost 6 bases, and 15 bases lay in between. Germline V lookup: CDR1 SEHNR, CDR2 FQNEAQ (reference sequence). Assay: immunoSEQ multiplex PCR; the TCRdb copy retains only in-frame clones and omits some. This table has around 130,000 clones, around 97% appearing once. The source is a female donor with multiple sclerosis, enrolled in a pregnancy study. The chain couples TRBV7-9 to TRBJ2-7; possible D gene TRBD2, 5 bases. Specimen: peripheral blood, collected after pregnancy. This CDR3 reads CASSFGGRIGEQYF. CDR3 in DNA: TGTGCCAGCAGCTTTGGAGGACGAATCGGCGAGCAGTACTTC. The variable domain in full, completed from reference TRBV7-9 and TRBJ2-7, reads DTGVSQNPRHKITKRGQNVTFRCDPISEHNRLYWYRQTLGQGPEFLTYFQNEAQLEKSRLLSDRFSAERPKGSFSTLEIQRTEQGDSAMYLCASSFGGRIGEQYFGPGTRLTVT.